Below, 10 T cell receptor beta chains from the same sample are listed, as sequenced in a study of T cell responses to AZD1222 COVID-19 vaccine. The assay was immunoSEQ multiplex PCR, and TCRdb's table has in-frame clones only and misses some. Among some 96,000 clones, around nine tenths were seen once, and the ten largest hold around a sixth. The sequenced sample was peripheral blood, obtained 28 days after the second AZD1222 dose. These receptors originate from an adult who received the AZD1222 COVID-19 vaccine.

In its sample, this clone was seen once. The chain links TRBV30 to TRBJ1-1, with 8 positions matching TRBD1. Germline CDR1 GTSNPN, CDR2 SVGIG (reference sequence). After removal of 1 base from V and 5 bases from J, the junction contained 6 bases not matched to a gene. The CDR3 runs to 14 residues. CDR3 coding DNA: TGTGCCTGGAGTGGCGACAGGGGAGGGACTGAAGCTTTCTTT. Translating gives CAWSGDRGGTEAFF.

The chain links TRBV30 to TRBJ2-2, with 9 bases fitting TRBD2. Germline CDR1 and CDR2: GTSNPN and SVGIG (reference sequence). The ends lost 1 base at V and 6 bases at J; junction bases unmatched: 6. The CDR3 extends over 15 amino acids. This CDR3 reads CAWSAGGRASGELFF. Here the CDR3 DNA reads TGTGCCTGGAGTGCCGGCGGGAGGGCCTCCGGGGAGCTGTTTTTT.

V is TRBV5-1 and J is TRBJ1-1; unclear D gene. With 1 base removed from V and 2 bases from J, the gap between germline ends came to 9 bases. Germline assignment: CDR1 SGHRS and CDR2 YFSETQ. The CDR3 runs to 14 residues. The CDR3 nucleotides read TGCGCCAGCAGCTTGATGAGTCCTAACACTGAAGCTTTCTTT. It encodes CASSLMSPNTEAFF.

The rearrangement joins TRBV5-5 to TRBJ1-2, with D unclear. Trimming left V 4 bases short and J 2 bases short, with 9 bases between. Germline lookup yields CDR1 SGHKS and CDR2 YYEKEE (reference sequence). The CDR3 sequence is 13 residues long. In DNA form, the CDR3 reads TGTGCCAGCAGCCAAACTCCCAACTATGGCTACACCTTC. Translation gives CASSQTPNYGYTF.

The chain couples TRBV7-9 to TRBJ1-5, with unresolved D. Per the germline V gene, CDR1 is SEHNR and CDR2 is FQNEAQ (reference sequence). The CDR3 totals 15 residues. Trimming left V 1 base short and J 3 bases short, with 10 bases between. This CDR3 reads CASSLGTEFNQPQHF. CDR3 in DNA: TGTGCCAGCAGCTTAGGGACGGAATTCAATCAGCCCCAGCATTTT. Based on the CDR3 plus reference TRBV7-9 and TRBJ1-5, the full variable domain is DTGVSQNPRHKITKRGQNVTFRCDPISEHNRLYWYRQTLGQGPEFLTYFQNEAQLEKSRLLSDRFSAERPKGSFSTLEIQRTEQGDSAMYLCASSLGTEFNQPQHFGDGTRLSIL.

The chain has TRBV5-1 and TRBJ1-6, with TRBD1 matching over 7 bases. J was trimmed by 5 bases and V by 5 bases; bases with no gene match: 4. CDR1 SGHRS and CDR2 YFSETQ come from the germline V gene. There are 14 residues in the CDR3. CDR3 protein: CASSHGTDNSPLHF. The CDR3, as DNA: TGCGCCAGCAGTCACGGGACAGATAATTCACCCCTCCACTTT.

In DNA, the CDR3 is TGTGCCTCGGAGGGGGCGAGGGCGGGCGGCGGCTACACCTTC. This sequence encodes CASEGARAGGGYTF. J is TRBJ1-2 and V is TRBV30, with 7 bases aligning to TRBD1. CDR1 and CDR2 (germline): GTSNPN, SVGIG (reference sequence). V gave up 7 bases and J gave up 8 bases; unmatched junction bases: 16. The length of the CDR3 is 14 residues. Together with reference TRBV30 and TRBJ1-2, the CDR3 gives the full variable domain: SQTIHQWPATLVQPVGSPLSLECTVEGTSNPNLYWYRQAAGRGLQLLFYSVGIGQISSEVPQNLSASRPQDRQFILSSKKLLLSDSGFYLCASEGARAGGGYTFGSGTRLTVV.

V is TRBV6-5 and J is TRBJ1-2; 7 bases agree with TRBD1. The CDR3 loop spans 14 amino acids. Trimming removed 0 bases from V and 6 bases from J; junction bases left unmatched: 4. Per the germline V gene, CDR1 is MNHEY and CDR2 is SVGAGI. CDR3 sequence: CASSYSGTEDGYTF. CDR3 sequence (DNA): TGTGCCAGCAGTTACTCCGGGACAGAAGATGGCTACACCTTC.

V usage is TRBV19 and J usage is TRBJ1-2; no reliable D call. Trimming cost V 8 bases and J 0 bases, with 10 bases left between them. The CDR3 extends over 13 amino acids. CDR1 is LNHDA and CDR2 is SQIVND in the germline V gene (reference sequence). CDR3 region: CASSQVANYGYTF. The CDR3 nucleotides are TGTGCCAGTTCTCAGGTTGCTAACTATGGCTACACCTTC.

This clone was recorded a few times. The V and J genes are TRBV7-2 and TRBJ2-2; 10 bases match TRBD2. Germline V gene data show CDR1 as SGHTA and CDR2 as FQGNSA. The J segment lost 8 bases and the V segment lost 8 bases, leaving 17 bases of the junction unmatched. There are 17 residues in the CDR3. The CDR3: CASSAFPLAGVTGELFF. The CDR3 coding sequence is TGTGCCAGCTCAGCTTTTCCCCTAGCGGGAGTTACGGGGGAGCTGTTTTTT.